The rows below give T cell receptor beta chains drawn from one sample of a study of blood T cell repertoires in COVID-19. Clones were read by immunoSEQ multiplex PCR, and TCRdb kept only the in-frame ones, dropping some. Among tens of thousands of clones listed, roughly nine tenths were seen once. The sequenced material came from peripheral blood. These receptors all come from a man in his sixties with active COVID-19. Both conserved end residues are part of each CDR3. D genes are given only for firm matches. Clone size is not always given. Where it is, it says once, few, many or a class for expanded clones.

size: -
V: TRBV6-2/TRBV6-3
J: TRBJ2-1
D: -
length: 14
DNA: TGTGCCAGCAGTTCCCGGCGCTGGGCCAATGAGCAGTTCTTC
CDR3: CASSSRRWANEQFF

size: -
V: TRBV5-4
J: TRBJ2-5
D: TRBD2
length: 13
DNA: TGTGCCAGCAGGCCCGGGACTAAAGAGACCCAGTACTTC
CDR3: CASRPGTKETQYF

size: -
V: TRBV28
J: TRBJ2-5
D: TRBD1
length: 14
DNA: TGTGCCAGCAGCGGGGGGACAGGGATAGAGACCCAGTACTTC
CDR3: CASSGGTGIETQYF

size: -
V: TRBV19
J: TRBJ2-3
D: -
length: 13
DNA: TGTGCCAGTAACACCGACTGGCTGGTGATGCCGTATTTT
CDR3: CASNTDWLVMPYF

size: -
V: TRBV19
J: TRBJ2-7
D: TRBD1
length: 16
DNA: TGTGCCAGTAGTAATGGAGTGGGACAGAGCTCCTACGAGCAGTACTTC
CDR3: CASSNGVGQSSYEQYF

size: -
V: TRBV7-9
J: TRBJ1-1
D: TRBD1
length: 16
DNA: TGTGCCAGCAGCTCGGAGGACAGGGGGCTGAGCACTGAAGCTTTCTTT
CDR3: CASSSEDRGLSTEAFF

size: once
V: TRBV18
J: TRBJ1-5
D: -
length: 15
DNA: TGTGCCAGCTCACGGGCAAAGGGAGAAGACCAGCCCCAGCATTTT
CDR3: CASSRAKGEDQPQHF

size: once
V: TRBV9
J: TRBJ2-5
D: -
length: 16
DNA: TGTGCCAGCAGCCAAGGGTTGGCTAGCATGCAAGAGACCCAGTACTTC
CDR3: CASSQGLASMQETQYF

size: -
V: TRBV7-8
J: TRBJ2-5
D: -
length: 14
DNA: TGTGCCAGTGGGTATATAGCTTCTCAAGAGACCCAGTACTTC
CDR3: CASGYIASQETQYF

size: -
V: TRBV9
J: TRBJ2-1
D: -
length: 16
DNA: TGTGCCAGCAGCGTAGGTGGGCTAGCTTCGTACAATGAGCAGTTCTTC
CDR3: CASSVGGLASYNEQFF

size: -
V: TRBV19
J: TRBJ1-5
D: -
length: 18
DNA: TGTGCCAGTAGTATAGCGGGCCCGGGCGGGGGGACGAATCAGCCCCAGCATTTT
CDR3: CASSIAGPGGGTNQPQHF

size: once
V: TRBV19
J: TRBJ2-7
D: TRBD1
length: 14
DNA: TGTGCCAGTACTGCCGGGACAGCAAATTACGAGCAGTACTTC
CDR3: CASTAGTANYEQYF

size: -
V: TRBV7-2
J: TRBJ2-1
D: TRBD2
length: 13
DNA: TGTGCCAGCAGCTACCTTAAGCGGGAGTTGCAGTTCTTC
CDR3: CASSYLKRELQFF

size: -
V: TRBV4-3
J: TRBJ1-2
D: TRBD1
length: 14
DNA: TGCGCCAGCAGCGGACAGGGGGCCCCAGGTGGCTACACCTTC
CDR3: CASSGQGAPGGYTF

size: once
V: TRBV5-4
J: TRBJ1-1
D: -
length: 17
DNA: TGTGCCAGCAGCTTGCTAACAGAACCCCACATGAACACTGAAGCTTTCTTT
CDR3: CASSLLTEPHMNTEAFF

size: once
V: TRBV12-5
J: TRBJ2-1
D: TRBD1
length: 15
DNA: TGTGCTAGTGGTTTAGGGGACAGAGCATACAATGAGCAGTTCTTC
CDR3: CASGLGDRAYNEQFF

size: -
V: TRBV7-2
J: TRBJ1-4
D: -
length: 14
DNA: TGTGCCAGCAGCCCGACGGGTATTTCTGAAAAACTGTTTTTT
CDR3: CASSPTGISEKLFF

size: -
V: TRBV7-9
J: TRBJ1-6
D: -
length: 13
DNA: TGTGCCAGCAGCCCGGGCGGGAATTCACCCCTCCACTTT
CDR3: CASSPGGNSPLHF

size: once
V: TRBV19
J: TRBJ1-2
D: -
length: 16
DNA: TGTGCCAGTAGTATCCAAGGAGCAGGGGAGGGCTATGGCTACACCTTC
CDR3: CASSIQGAGEGYGYTF

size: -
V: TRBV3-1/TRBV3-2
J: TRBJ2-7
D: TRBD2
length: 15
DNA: TGTGCCAGCAGCCAAGGTCTGCGGGAGTACTACGAGCAGTACTTC
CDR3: CASSQGLREYYEQYF

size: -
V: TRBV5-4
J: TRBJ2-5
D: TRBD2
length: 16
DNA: TGTGCCAGCAGCTCTCAGCGGGGGGCCGGGGGGGAGACCCAGTACTTC
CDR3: CASSSQRGAGGETQYF

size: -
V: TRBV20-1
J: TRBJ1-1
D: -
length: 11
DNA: TGCAGTGCTTGGGAGACACCTGAAGCTTTCTTT
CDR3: CSAWETPEAFF

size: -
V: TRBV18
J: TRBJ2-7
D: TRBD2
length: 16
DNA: TGTGCCAGCTCACCACAACGGACTAGCGGGACGTACGAGCAGTACTTC
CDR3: CASSPQRTSGTYEQYF

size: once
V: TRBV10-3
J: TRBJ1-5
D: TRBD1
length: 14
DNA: TGTGCCATCAGTGATTGGACAGGGAATCAGCCCCAGCATTTT
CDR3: CAISDWTGNQPQHF

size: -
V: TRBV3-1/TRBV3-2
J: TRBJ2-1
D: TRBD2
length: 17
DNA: TGTGCCAGCAGCCAAATCCCTAGCGGGAGGGCCTACAATGAGCAGTTCTTC
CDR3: CASSQIPSGRAYNEQFF

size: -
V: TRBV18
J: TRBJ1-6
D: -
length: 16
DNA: TGTGCCAGCTCACCGAGTCCAGGGGCGAATAATTCACCCCTCCACTTT
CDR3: CASSPSPGANNSPLHF

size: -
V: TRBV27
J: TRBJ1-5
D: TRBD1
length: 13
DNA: TGTGCCAGCAGTGGGACAGGGTATCAGCCCCAGCATTTT
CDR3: CASSGTGYQPQHF

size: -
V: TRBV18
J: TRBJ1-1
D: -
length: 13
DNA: TGTGCCAGCTCACCACAGAGCAGGAACGAAGCTTTCTTT
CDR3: CASSPQSRNEAFF

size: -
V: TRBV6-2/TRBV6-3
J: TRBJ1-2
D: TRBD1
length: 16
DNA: TGTGCCAGCAGTTACGGCAGGGGGCTCGCTAACTATGGCTACACCTTC
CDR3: CASSYGRGLANYGYTF

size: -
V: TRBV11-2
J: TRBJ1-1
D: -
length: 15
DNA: TGTGCCAGCAGCTCTCGGACAGTTGCGAACACTGAAGCTTTCTTT
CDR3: CASSSRTVANTEAFF

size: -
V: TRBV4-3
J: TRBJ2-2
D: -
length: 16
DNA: TGCGCCAGCAGCCGGGACTTTCAACAAGACACCGGGGAGCTGTTTTTT
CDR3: CASSRDFQQDTGELFF

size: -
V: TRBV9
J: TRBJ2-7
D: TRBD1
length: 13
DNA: TGTGCCAGCAGCCTGACAGGGGCCTCCGAGCAGTACTTC
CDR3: CASSLTGASEQYF

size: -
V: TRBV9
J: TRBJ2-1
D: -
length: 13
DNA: TGTGCCAGCAGCTCCAGGTCTTTAAATGAGCAGTTCTTC
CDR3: CASSSRSLNEQFF

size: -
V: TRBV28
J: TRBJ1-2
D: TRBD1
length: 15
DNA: TGTGCCAGCAGTTTACTTGACAGGGGGCTTCGGGGCTACACCTTC
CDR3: CASSLLDRGLRGYTF

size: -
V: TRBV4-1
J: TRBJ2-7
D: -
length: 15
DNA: TGCGCCAGCAGCCAAGACAGGGTGGGTCCCTACGAGCAGTACTTC
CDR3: CASSQDRVGPYEQYF

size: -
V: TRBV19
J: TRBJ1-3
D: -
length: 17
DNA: TGTGCCAGTAGTATAGGCGGGGCAATCCTCTCTGGAAACACCATATATTTT
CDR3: CASSIGGAILSGNTIYF

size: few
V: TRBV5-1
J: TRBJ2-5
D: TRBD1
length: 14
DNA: TGCGCCAGCAGCATAGGGACAGGGGGGGAGACCCAGTACTTC
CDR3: CASSIGTGGETQYF

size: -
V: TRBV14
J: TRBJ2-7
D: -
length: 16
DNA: TGTGCCAGCAGCCTTTTATTTAGCGGCCCCTTCTACGAGCAGTACTTC
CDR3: CASSLLFSGPFYEQYF

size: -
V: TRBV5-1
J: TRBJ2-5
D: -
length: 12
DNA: TGCGCCAGCAGCTTATCCAGGGAGACCCAGTACTTC
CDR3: CASSLSRETQYF

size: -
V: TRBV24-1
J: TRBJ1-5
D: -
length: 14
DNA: TGTGCCACCAGTTCCAGGGGTCGCAATCAGCCCCAGCATTTT
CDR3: CATSSRGRNQPQHF

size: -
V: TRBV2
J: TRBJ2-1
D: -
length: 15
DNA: TGTGCCAGCAAAGATAGCGGCCTTTCCTACAATGAGCAGTTCTTC
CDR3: CASKDSGLSYNEQFF

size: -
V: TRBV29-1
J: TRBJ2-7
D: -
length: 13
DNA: TGCAGCGTCCTCCTGGCGGGACGGTACGAGCAGTACTTC
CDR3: CSVLLAGRYEQYF

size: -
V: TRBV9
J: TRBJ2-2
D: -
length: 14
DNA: TGTGCCAGCAGCCCTAGGAGGGGAGCCGGGGAGCTGTTTTTT
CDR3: CASSPRRGAGELFF

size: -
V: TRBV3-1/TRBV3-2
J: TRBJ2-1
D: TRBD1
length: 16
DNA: TGTGCCAGCAGCCAGGACCGGGACAGGGACGACAATGAGCAGTTCTTC
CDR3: CASSQDRDRDDNEQFF

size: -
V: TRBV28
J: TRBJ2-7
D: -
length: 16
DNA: TGTGCCAGCAGTTTATTGGACGGGAAAAGCTCCTACGAGCAGTACTTC
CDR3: CASSLLDGKSSYEQYF

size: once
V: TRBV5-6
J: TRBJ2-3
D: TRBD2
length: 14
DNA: TGTGCCAGCAAACTAGCGGGCAGCACAGATACGCAGTATTTT
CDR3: CASKLAGSTDTQYF